This T cell receptor beta chain was captured by sequencing in a study of shared clonotypes between healthy human individuals. About the research overall: Each donor's CD4 naive and CD4 memory cells filled three plates apiece, CD8 naive two, and CD8 memory one. Study outcomes and limitations: With few donors, the genetic and exposure-history diversity represented was limited. Inspection by rarefaction showed sorted-subset sequencing to be incomplete despite large depth.

CD45RO-negative cells were positively selected for CCR7, leaving out terminally differentiated effector memory CD45RA+ cells. The junction had 6 bases not matched to a gene; V was cut back by 4 bases and J by 0 bases. This CDR3 has 16 residues. Germline lookup yields CDR1 SEHNR and CDR2 FQNEAQ (reference sequence). Sequencing was performed with immunoSEQ multiplex PCR; in TCRdb, only in-frame clones are kept and a portion is missing. The data show about 2.1 million clones, around 93% seen once. For this clone: Its specificity is unknown. This CDR3 is also generated by other DNA sequences in the sample.

The sequence came from a man aged 18 to 30 in good health. Some clones in this sample may be carry-over from other donors' samples. Sequencing was carried out using naive CD8+ T cells from PBMCs. This chain connects TRBV7-9 to TRBJ2-1; 7 bases align to TRBD2. The DNA for the CDR3 is TGTGCCAGCAGCTCGGGGGGAGGGAGCTCCTACAATGAGCAGTTCTTC. Residues: CASSSGGGSSYNEQFF.